These T cell receptor beta chains were read from a single sample in a study of naive and memory T cell subsets. One entry per CDR3 protein, called by TCRdb with MiXCR from the UMI-ligation and nested PCR reads. Among about 17,000 distinct CDR3 sequences, 8% to 9.5% were seen once, and the ten largest hold under 25%. Sample: central memory CD8+ T cells from blood. These receptors were collected from a human donor in good health. CDR3s include the opening cysteine and the closing phenylalanine or tryptophan. The D gene is left open where the match is weak. Only part of the rows carry a size: once, few, many, or a class if the clone is expanded.

CASSANQLAGGPNEQYF TGTGCCAGCAGCGCGAACCAGCTAGCGGGAGGGCCCAACGAGCAGTACTTC TRBJ2-7 TRBD2 many TRBV6-2/TRBV6-3
CASNLQPDSNQPQHF TGTGCCAGCAATTTGCAGCCGGATAGCAATCAGCCCCAGCATTTT TRBJ1-5 NA many TRBV6-2/TRBV6-3
CASSIGSGFWQPQHF TGTGCCAGTAGTATAGGGAGTGGCTTTTGGCAGCCCCAGCATTTT TRBJ1-5 NA NA TRBV19
CASSLELRTGVGGNTEAFF TGTGCCAGCAGTTTAGAGCTCCGGACAGGGGTCGGGGGGAACACTGAAGCTTTCTTT TRBJ1-1 TRBD1 NA TRBV12-3/TRBV12-4
CAWSLARIVTDTQYF TGTGCCTGGAGTTTAGCGCGAATCGTCACAGATACGCAGTATTTT TRBJ2-3 NA few TRBV30
CSVEDSGATNNEQFF TGCAGCGTTGAAGATAGCGGGGCTACAAACAATGAGCAGTTCTTC TRBJ2-1 TRBD2 NA TRBV29-1
CSVESGGGYFDEQFF TGCAGCGTTGAATCCGGGGGAGGCTATTTCGATGAGCAGTTCTTC TRBJ2-1 NA NA TRBV29-1
CASSLEATYEQYF TGTGCCAGCAGCTTAGAAGCAACCTACGAGCAGTACTTC TRBJ2-7 NA few TRBV7-9
CASMRPEGEELFF TGTGCCAGCATGCGGCCAGAAGGAGAGGAGCTGTTTTTT TRBJ2-2 NA many TRBV3-1
CARLTGTSYEQYF TGTGCCAGGCTGACAGGTACTTCCTACGAGCAGTACTTC TRBJ2-7 NA few TRBV21-1
CAISDPGLNEQYF TGTGCCATCAGTGATCCCGGACTAAACGAGCAGTACTTC TRBJ2-7 NA many TRBV10-3
CASSQDYNEQFF TGTGCCAGCAGCCAAGATTACAATGAGCAGTTCTTC TRBJ2-1 NA NA TRBV14
CSARATGLAGGDYEQYF TGCAGTGCTAGAGCAACGGGACTAGCGGGAGGCGACTACGAGCAGTACTTC TRBJ2-7 TRBD2 many TRBV20-1
CAVRGTGGPGSNEQFF TGTGCCGTCCGGGGAACGGGAGGGCCAGGTAGCAATGAGCAGTTCTTC TRBJ2-1 TRBD2 few TRBV24-1
CASSQDGLTGVDGYTF TGTGCCAGCAGCCAAGATGGCCTGACAGGGGTGGATGGCTACACCTTC TRBJ1-2 TRBD1 NA TRBV4-2
CASSSGDQGTQYF TGTGCCAGCTCAAGCGGGGACCAAGGGACCCAGTACTTC TRBJ2-5 TRBD2 NA TRBV6-2/TRBV6-3
CASSYSLENNEQFF TGTGCCAGCAGTTACTCCCTGGAAAACAATGAGCAGTTCTTC TRBJ2-1 NA many TRBV6-2/TRBV6-3
CASSQARPYEQYF TGTGCCAGCAGCCAAGCGAGGCCCTACGAGCAGTACTTC TRBJ2-7 NA few TRBV14
CSARDSQPQHF TGCAGTGCTAGAGATAGTCAGCCCCAGCATTTT TRBJ1-5 NA medium-sized TRBV20-1
CSASGFSGYNEQFF TGCAGTGCTAGCGGATTCTCGGGATACAATGAGCAGTTCTTC TRBJ2-1 NA many TRBV20-1
CASSDGTSPNEQYF TGTGCCAGCAGCGACGGGACTTCTCCCAACGAGCAGTACTTC TRBJ2-7 NA NA TRBV7-6
CASSSHSGGYYNEQFF TGTGCCAGCAGTTCGCATAGCGGGGGTTACTACAATGAGCAGTTCTTC TRBJ2-1 TRBD2 many TRBV12-3/TRBV12-4
CASSSPGLSSYNEQFF TGTGCCAGCAGCTCCCCCGGACTGAGCTCCTACAATGAGCAGTTCTTC TRBJ2-1 NA few TRBV7-2
CASSPPSSTDTQYF TGTGCCAGCTCACCACCGTCAAGCACAGATACGCAGTATTTT TRBJ2-3 NA many TRBV18
CASSLTLTGTGSNEQFF TGTGCCAGCAGCTTAACGTTAACGGGGACAGGGTCCAATGAGCAGTTCTTC TRBJ2-1 TRBD1 few TRBV7-3
CATSKDSGIIYNEQFF TGTGCCACCAGCAAAGATAGCGGGATAATATACAATGAGCAGTTCTTC TRBJ2-1 TRBD2 NA TRBV15
CASSRTRELQETQYF TGTGCCAGCAGTAGGACACGTGAACTTCAAGAGACCCAGTACTTC TRBJ2-5 NA NA TRBV2
CSASTGQGPDTQYF TGCAGTGCAAGTACGGGACAGGGGCCAGATACGCAGTATTTT TRBJ2-3 TRBD1 many TRBV20-1
CASSQGPGQANEQYF TGCGCCAGCAGCCAAGGGCCGGGACAGGCAAACGAGCAGTACTTC TRBJ2-7 TRBD1 many TRBV4-1
CASSQNPGLAGGGDTQYF TGTGCCAGCAGCCAGAACCCCGGCTTAGCGGGGGGCGGTGATACGCAGTATTTT TRBJ2-3 TRBD2 many TRBV4-2
CASSILAGAAASYNEQFF TGTGCCAGCAGCATACTAGCGGGGGCCGCCGCTTCCTACAATGAGCAGTTCTTC TRBJ2-1 TRBD2 NA TRBV14
CASSQDAAGGFNEQFF TGTGCCAGCAGCCAAGATGCGGCAGGAGGGTTCAATGAGCAGTTCTTC TRBJ2-1 NA NA TRBV4-2
CSARKGRGEAFF TGCAGTGCCAGGAAGGGCAGGGGAGAAGCTTTCTTT TRBJ1-1 NA many TRBV20-1
CASSLSGTGIPQPQHF TGTGCCAGCAGTTTAAGCGGGACAGGGATCCCTCAGCCCCAGCATTTT TRBJ1-5 TRBD1 many TRBV27
CASSLALTPYEQYF TGTGCCAGCAGCTTAGCACTGACCCCCTACGAGCAGTACTTC TRBJ2-7 NA NA TRBV5-6
CASSIQGHQPQHF TGTGCCAGCAGCATTCAGGGTCATCAGCCCCAGCATTTT TRBJ1-5 NA many TRBV7-9
CSARVPGLNTEAFF TGCAGTGCTAGAGTACCTGGGTTGAACACTGAAGCTTTCTTT TRBJ1-1 NA many TRBV20-1
CASSFWGLRVGSYNEQFF TGTGCCAGCAGCTTTTGGGGGCTGCGTGTGGGCTCCTACAATGAGCAGTTCTTC TRBJ2-1 NA few TRBV13
CTSSRLALGKCPYNEQFF TGCACCAGCAGCCGCCTCGCCCTCGGGAAGTGCCCCTACAATGAGCAGTTCTTC TRBJ2-1 NA many TRBV1
CASSLDLGIQDTFTDTQYF TGTGCCAGCAGCTTAGACCTCGGGATACAGGACACCTTCACAGATACGCAGTATTTT TRBJ2-3 NA few TRBV7-9
CASSSGTSGLGEFF TGTGCCAGCAGCTCCGGGACTAGCGGGCTTGGGGAGTTCTTC TRBJ2-1 TRBD2 many TRBV11-2
CSANELAGGPNEQFF TGCAGTGCAAACGAACTAGCGGGAGGGCCCAATGAGCAGTTCTTC TRBJ2-1 TRBD2 many TRBV20-1
CSADSGSTEAFF TGCAGTGCGGATTCAGGGAGCACTGAAGCTTTCTTT TRBJ1-1 NA many TRBV20-1
CASSSHSGRGFQETQYF TGTGCCAGCAGTTCCCATAGCGGGAGGGGATTTCAAGAGACCCAGTACTTC TRBJ2-5 TRBD2 NA TRBV12-3/TRBV12-4
CASSLLDQETQYF TGTGCCAGCAGCTTACTAGATCAAGAGACCCAGTACTTC TRBJ2-5 NA few TRBV7-9
CASSTRDRGYTF TGTGCCAGCAGTACGCGGGACCGAGGCTACACCTTC TRBJ1-2 NA medium-sized TRBV27
CASSLRGYGYTF TGTGCCAGCAGCTTACGGGGCTATGGCTACACCTTC TRBJ1-2 NA NA TRBV11-1
CASSDSANTEAFF TGTGCCAGCAGTGACAGTGCGAACACTGAAGCTTTCTTT TRBJ1-1 NA few TRBV6-4
CASSFSRDNGYTF TGTGCCAGCAGCTTTTCCCGGGACAATGGCTACACCTTC TRBJ1-2 NA many TRBV11-2
CASSGRHSYTDTQYF TGTGCCAGCAGTGGTCGACACTCCTACACAGATACGCAGTATTTT TRBJ2-3 NA NA TRBV6-1
CASSTRDYPTPEAFF TGTGCCAGCAGTACCAGGGACTACCCAACGCCTGAAGCTTTCTTT TRBJ1-1 NA few TRBV12-3/TRBV12-4
CTSSPRDRGRDSVTHNEQFF TGCACCAGCAGCCCCCGGGACAGGGGTCGTGATAGTGTTACACACAATGAGCAGTTCTTC TRBJ2-1 NA NA TRBV1
CASSLDSAYEQYF TGTGCCAGCAGCTTAGACAGCGCCTACGAGCAGTACTTC TRBJ2-7 NA NA TRBV7-2
CASSPTPNNEQFF TGTGCCAGCAGCCCGACCCCCAACAATGAGCAGTTCTTC TRBJ2-1 NA medium-sized TRBV5-4
CSASSTSGYNEQFF TGCAGTGCTAGTAGTACTAGCGGATATAATGAGCAGTTCTTC TRBJ2-1 TRBD2 NA TRBV20-1
CASSPTGWPTDTQYF TGTGCCAGCAGTCCGACAGGGTGGCCAACAGATACGCAGTATTTT TRBJ2-3 TRBD1 few TRBV12-3/TRBV12-4
CSVAIVGENGYTF TGCAGCGTTGCAATTGTAGGGGAAAACGGCTACACCTTC TRBJ1-2 NA many TRBV29-1
CASSVDPSPGYEQYF TGTGCCAGCAGCGTAGACCCTAGTCCCGGCTACGAGCAGTACTTC TRBJ2-7 NA many TRBV9
CASGGQGDSGANVLTF TGTGCCAGCGGGGGACAGGGCGACTCTGGGGCCAACGTCCTGACTTTC TRBJ2-6 TRBD1 many TRBV4-2
CATSSSQGASDTQYF TGTGCCACCAGCAGCTCACAGGGGGCGTCAGATACGCAGTATTTT TRBJ2-3 TRBD1 large TRBV15